The 9 T cell receptor beta chains below all came from one sample that was sequenced in a study of T cell responses to AZD1222 COVID-19 vaccine. Sequencing used immunoSEQ multiplex PCR; TCRdb keeps in-frame clones, though not all of them. The data show more than 120,000 clones, approximately 90% seen once. Sequences were derived from peripheral blood, sampled 28 days after the second AZD1222 dose. The receptors come from an adult who received the AZD1222 COVID-19 vaccine.

The chain carries TRBV3-1 (or the pseudogene TRBV3-2) and TRBJ2-7, with 9 bases fitting TRBD2. Losses at the gene ends were 3 bases for V and 1 base for J; bases not matched to a gene: 1. This CDR3 spans 14 amino acids. The germline gives CDR1 LGHDT, CDR2 YNNKEL (reference sequence). In DNA form, the CDR3 reads TGTGCCAGCAGCCAGACTAGCGGATCCTACGAGCAGTACTTC. Translation gives CASSQTSGSYEQYF.

This sequence joins TRBV30 and TRBJ1-2; D might be TRBD1 (5 bases). The V end was cut by 0 bases, the J end by 8 bases, with 13 bases between. The CDR3 is 13 residues long. Germline-derived CDR1 and CDR2 are GTSNPN and SVGIG (reference sequence). CDR3 sequence (DNA): TGTGCCTGGAGTGTACAAGGGGCCGGGGGCTACACCTTC. Residues: CAWSVQGAGGYTF.

This clone was detected only a few times. The CDR3 protein is CASSLVGDTPGGYTF. The CDR3 DNA is TGCGCCAGCAGCTTGGTGGGGGACACCCCTGGGGGCTACACCTTC. The chain couples TRBV5-1 to TRBJ1-2; a weak D match, TRBD1 (6 bases). Germline CDR1 SGHRS, CDR2 YFSETQ. The germline V and J ends were trimmed by 0 bases and 8 bases, with 17 bases remaining between them. There are 15 residues in the CDR3.

V and J are TRBV13 and TRBJ1-1; D is possibly TRBD1 (5 bases). Looked up from germline, CDR1 is PRHDT and CDR2 is FYEKMQ (reference sequence). V shed 6 bases and J shed 5 bases, with 19 bases lying between them. The CDR3 is made up of 15 amino acids. The CDR3 nucleotides are TGTGCCAGCAGTTCGAAGGGACCCATGAGGACTGAAGCTTTCTTT. Translating it yields CASSSKGPMRTEAFF.

This chain connects TRBV5-8 to TRBJ2-7; D is undetermined. Per the germline V gene, CDR1 is SGHTS and CDR2 is YDEGEE. V dropped 5 bases and J dropped 0 bases, with 12 bases sitting between them. The CDR3 extends over 14 amino acids. The CDR3 is CASRFAPGSYEQYF. The CDR3 DNA sequence: TGTGCCAGCAGATTTGCCCCGGGCTCCTACGAGCAGTACTTC.

J is TRBJ1-3 and V is TRBV18; 7 bases fit TRBD1. The V and J ends lost 8 bases and 1 base, in that order; junction bases with no gene match: 8. The CDR3 is 15 residues long. Germline values: CDR1 KGHSH, CDR2 LQKENI. The CDR3 spells CASEFTGASGNTIYF. The CDR3 DNA reads as TGTGCCAGCGAATTCACAGGGGCATCTGGAAACACCATATATTTT.

V gene TRBV7-2 combines with J gene TRBJ2-7; 7 bases are shared with TRBD2. V dropped 1 base and J dropped 4; count of bases not matched to a gene: 13. The length of the CDR3 is 17 residues. Per the germline V gene, CDR1 is SGHTA and CDR2 is FQGNSA. CDR3: CASSLEVWLASGYEQYF. The CDR3, as DNA: TGTGCCAGCAGCTTAGAAGTGTGGTTGGCTAGCGGATACGAGCAGTACTTC.

This chain links TRBV11-2 with TRBJ2-3, with no clear D. Germline V gives CDR1 SGHAT, CDR2 FQNNGV. The CDR3 covers 14 residues. V lost 8 bases, J lost 4 bases, and 16 bases lay in between. CDR3 nucleotide sequence: TGTGCCAGCTCGGAAGCAGACGGCTCAGATACGCAGTATTTT. Amino acid sequence: CASSEADGSDTQYF.

The chain employs TRBV9 and TRBJ2-5, with D possibly being TRBD2 (6 bases). V lost 0 bases and J 4 bases, leaving 13 bases between the germline ends. Germline V CDR1 and CDR2: SGDLS, YYNGEE. This CDR3 is 15 amino acids long. CDR3 bases: TGTGCCAGCAGCGTAGTTGAGGGAGCGGGAGAGACCCAGTACTTC. Its translation: CASSVVEGAGETQYF.